Below are 4 T cell receptor beta chains sequenced from a single sample in a study of blood T cell repertoires in COVID-19 (TCRdb year 2020). Libraries were built with the immunoSEQ multiplex PCR assay. TCRdb limited this immuneACCESS table to in-frame rearrangements with V and J called. A share of clones is missing; checked studies link under half to unresolved V genes, and the rest is unexplained. The table for this sample lists tens of thousands of clones; about 73% of them were counted only once. The ten largest clonotypes hold approximately 5.7% of the sample. The sample was peripheral blood. Source of these receptors: a man in his fifties or sixties with active or convalescent COVID-19.

The genes are TRBV11-2 and TRBJ2-7; unclear D gene. V shed 7 bases and J shed 2 bases, with 21 bases lying between them. CDR3 length: 16 residues. Germline CDR1 SGHAT, CDR2 FQNNGV. The CDR3 coding sequence is TGTGCCAGCACCACCTTCTCGGGTCTCCCTCCCTACGAGCAGTACTTC. It is translated as CASTTFSGLPPYEQYF.

The rearrangement uses TRBV5-1 and TRBJ1-2; 7 bases fit TRBD1. The CDR3 covers 16 residues. The J segment lost 0 bases and the V segment lost 4 bases, leaving 9 bases of the junction unmatched. Germline CDR1 reads SGHRS; CDR2 reads YFSETQ. The CDR3 is CASSGITGQSNYGYTF. The CDR3 coding sequence is TGCGCCAGCAGCGGAATTACGGGACAGTCTAACTATGGCTACACCTTC.

The chain recombines TRBV30 with TRBJ1-2, with D possibly matching TRBD1 (5 bases). Germline loops: CDR1 GTSNPN, CDR2 SVGIG (reference sequence). V dropped 0 bases and J dropped 8 bases, with 13 bases sitting between them. The CDR3 has 13 residues. This CDR3 reads CAWSVPDRGGYTF. CDR3 DNA: TGTGCCTGGAGTGTCCCGGACCGGGGGGGCTACACCTTC.

This rearrangement joins TRBV9 to TRBJ1-1, with D hard to call. Trimming removed 4 bases at V and 4 bases at J, with 17 bases between. Germline loops: CDR1 SGDLS, CDR2 YYNGEE. This CDR3 has 15 residues. CDR3 region: CASSPLEAGFTEAFF. CDR3 sequence (DNA): TGTGCCAGCAGCCCCCTTGAAGCGGGGTTCACTGAAGCTTTCTTT.